The entry below describes one T cell receptor beta chain. Antigen: not known. It was cDNA, reverse transcribed from extracted RNA, that served as the sequencing template. Repertoires were generated with immunoSEQ multiplex PCR, while TCRdb's copy carries only in-frame clones and drops some. The data contain fewer than 200,000 clones, 67% of them singletons. This sample stems from a study of CD8+ T cells in alopecia areata. The CDR3 length is 14 residues. Germline-derived CDR1 and CDR2 are MNHEY and SVGAGI. The V end was cut by 6 bases, the J end by 3 bases, with 14 bases between. Findings of the study overall: Sequencing of scalp samples also includes resident alphabeta T cells from normal skin.

This chain joins TRBV6-5 and TRBJ1-1; possible D gene TRBD1, 5 bases. The source is a human donor with alopecia areata. This sample comprised CD8+ T cells sorted from blood, obtained at week 0. The CDR3 nucleotides read TGTGCCAGCAGCACCACGACAGAATACACTGAAGCTTTCTTT. The encoded protein is CASSTTTEYTEAFF.